A single TCR beta chain is shown here with its context. Its antigen is unidentified. The method was immunoSEQ multiplex PCR; TCRdb's version includes in-frame clones alone and lacks a portion of them. The sample has about 140,000 clones; 80% to 95% are singletons. This sample is drawn from a study of T cell responses to AZD1222 COVID-19 vaccine. Findings and limits, study-wide: Donors were largely white British and mainly female; clonal diversity was possibly underestimated. Targets within unmutated variant regions were reportedly found for nearly half of spike-specific TCRs. Receipt of two AZD1222 doses was followed by a rise in Spike-specific TCR breadth and depth. Spike as a whole was targeted by vaccine-associated CD4 TCRs, dominant at 160-218 and 743-854.

The germline CDR1 and CDR2 sequences are PRHDT and FYEKMQ (reference sequence). V was pared by 1 base and J by 2 bases, with 8 bases between. The CDR3 spans 14 residues. This sample comprised peripheral blood, obtained 28 days after the second AZD1222 dose. The V gene is TRBV13, the J gene TRBJ1-1; D unresolved. This clonotype was obtained from an adult who received the AZD1222 COVID-19 vaccine. The CDR3 reads CASSLARSNTEAFF. The CDR3, as DNA: TGTGCCAGCAGCTTAGCTAGGAGCAACACTGAAGCTTTCTTT. Variable domain in full (rest from reference TRBV13 and TRBJ1-1): AAGVIQSPRHLIKEKRETATLKCYPIPRHDTVYWYQQGPGQDPQFLISFYEKMQSDKGSIPDRFSAQQFSDYHSELNMSSLELGDSALYFCASSLARSNTEAFFGQGTRLTVV.